Listed below are T cell receptor beta chains from one sample, sequenced in a study of cytomegalovirus exposure and HLA in healthy donors. Sequencing used immunoSEQ multiplex PCR; TCRdb keeps in-frame clones, though not all of them. Among nearly 200,000 clones, roughly four fifths were seen once, and the ten largest hold roughly 2.1%. Sequenced sample: PBMCs. The source is a young woman in good health and CMV-seropositive. Each CDR3 is given with its conserved first and last residue. The D gene is left open where the match is weak.

v_call	j_call	d_call	cdr3_aa
TRBV2	TRBJ2-7	TRBD1	CASSVDRVSGVEQYF
TRBV28	TRBJ2-1	NA	CASSVQESEQFF
TRBV4-1	TRBJ1-2	TRBD1	CASSPRDRNYGYTF
TRBV29-1	TRBJ2-5	TRBD2	CSVETSGIQETQYF
TRBV5-5	TRBJ2-7	TRBD2	CASSLEGLAGVEQYF
TRBV25-1	TRBJ1-6	NA	CASSEYQGSTSPLHF
TRBV6-6	TRBJ2-7	NA	CASTRPTSSEQYF
TRBV4-3	TRBJ1-5	NA	CASSQDKRDQPQHF
TRBV19	TRBJ2-2	TRBD2	CASRALAGNTGELFF
TRBV28	TRBJ1-2	TRBD1	CASSLLDRGYGYTF
TRBV19	TRBJ2-5	TRBD2	CASNTGLAGTQETQYF
TRBV7-3	TRBJ1-4	NA	CASSLRREPNEKLFF
TRBV6-1	TRBJ1-2	TRBD1	CASSVRQGVGDYGYTF
TRBV28	TRBJ1-1	TRBD1	CASSPDRVGTEAFF
TRBV7-9	TRBJ2-7	TRBD2	CASTFLAASYEQYF
TRBV27	TRBJ1-5	NA	CASSFRGGSQHF
TRBV6-6	TRBJ1-2	NA	CASSYSMGSIEGYTF
TRBV2	TRBJ2-1	TRBD2	CASSPTPSGSQFF
TRBV5-1	TRBJ1-1	NA	CASSFQGLMIGTEAFF
TRBV7-2	TRBJ2-7	TRBD2	CASSSQYQLAGPYEQYF
TRBV7-2	TRBJ1-4	NA	CASSTQNGQINEKLFF
TRBV18	TRBJ2-3	NA	CASSLYRDGTDTQYF
TRBV18	TRBJ1-1	TRBD1	CASSPNLPGGTEAFF
TRBV19	TRBJ2-3	NA	CASSTPGGARTDTQYF
TRBV19	TRBJ2-7	NA	CASSTGHSYEQYF
TRBV19	TRBJ1-6	TRBD1	CASSIVLLDRGNGSPLHF
TRBV23-1	TRBJ2-7	TRBD1	CASANKNRDRVSYEQYF
TRBV7-3	TRBJ2-1	TRBD2	CASSWGSGGGDEQFF
TRBV6-6	TRBJ1-3	NA	CASSPDGGVNTIYF
TRBV4-3	TRBJ2-2	NA	CASSQDQGSTGPGELFF
TRBV7-2	TRBJ1-6	NA	CASSFMVQGNSPLHF
TRBV7-2	TRBJ1-1	NA	CASSFDQGYTEAFF
TRBV28	TRBJ1-5	TRBD1	CASRSIDRVDQPQHF
TRBV4-1	TRBJ2-1	NA	CASSQEETALNEQFF
TRBV4-1	TRBJ1-4	TRBD1	CASSHSTGGPVRRSTNEKLFF
TRBV2	TRBJ1-1	TRBD1	CATTGRLNTEAFF
TRBV7-2	TRBJ1-5	NA	CASSLSGIYSNQPQHF
TRBV15	TRBJ2-4	TRBD1	CATSREDRALAKNIQYF
TRBV7-2	TRBJ2-7	NA	CASSPEFSLYEQYF